Listed here are 26 T cell receptor beta chains from one sample, sequenced in a study of T cells in Graves' hyperthyroidism and ophthalmopathy. The TCR beta CDR3 regions underwent amplification using RNA transcripts as the source. The primer set for the first-round RT-PCR of the TCR CDR3 was HTBI. TCRdb re-derived calls from the multiplex PCR reads in MiXCR, one entry per CDR3 protein. The sample comprises roughly 400,000 distinct CDR3 sequences, approximately 25% of which are singletons, and more than 60% rests with the top ten. Sequencing input: blood. These TCRs come from a man aged 50-60 years with Graves' hyperthyroidism.

This clonotype came up once. J is TRBJ2-1 and V is TRBV20-1, with 9 bases aligning to TRBD2. Judging by the DNA end, TRBJ2-7 fits better; the J call may be wrong. CDR1 is DFQATT and CDR2 is SNEGSKA in the germline V gene (reference sequence). The CDR3 is made up of 12 amino acids. CDR3 nucleotides: TGCAGTGCCGAGACTAGCGGTACTGAGCAGTACTTC. It codes for CSAETSGTEQYF.

V usage is TRBV30 and J usage is TRBJ2-2, with unresolved D. V was shortened by 5 bases and J by 6 bases, with 10 bases between the two germline ends. Germline V gives CDR1 GTSNPN, CDR2 SVGIG (reference sequence). The CDR3 runs to 12 residues. The CDR3 DNA sequence: TGTGCCTGGTCCCCACTCCCCGGGGAGCTGTTTTTT. This gives the protein CAWSPLPGELFF.

This clonotype was observed at least ten times. The J gene is TRBJ2-3, the V gene TRBV2; 7 bases fit TRBD1. Unmatched junction bases numbered 12, after V lost 8 bases and J lost 4 bases. CDR3 size: 15 residues. Germline V CDR1 and CDR2: SNHLY, FYNNEI. CDR3 nucleotide sequence: TGTGCCAGCGATGGGACAGCCTCGTCCCCAGATACGCAGTATTTT. Amino acids: CASDGTASSPDTQYF.

This clonotype appeared a few times. V and J are TRBV15 and TRBJ1-2, with D possibly matching TRBD1 (5 bases). The CDR3 contains 15 residues. V was cut by 0 bases and J by 4 bases, with 12 bases left in between. CDR1 and CDR2 (germline): LNHNV, YYDKDF (reference sequence). DNA of the CDR3: TGTGCCACCAGCAGAGACAGGGAAGGGTTCTATGGCTACACCTTC. Protein product: CATSRDREGFYGYTF.

This clonotype came up a few times. This sequence joins TRBV5-6 and TRBJ1-2; unclear D gene. Trimming cost V 3 bases and J 0 bases, with 9 bases left between them. CDR1 is SGHDT, CDR2 YYEEEE, per germline. The CDR3 length is 14 residues. In nucleotides, the CDR3 is TGTGCCAGCAGCTCCCCGGACGCTAACTATGGCTACACCTTC. This sequence encodes CASSSPDANYGYTF.

The chain has TRBV18 and TRBJ2-5; D is ambiguous. The V gene lost 6 bases and the J gene lost 2 bases, with 19 bases spanning the gap. The V gene's germline CDR1 is KGHSH and CDR2 LQKENI. This CDR3 region has 16 residues. Here the CDR3 DNA reads TGTGCCAGCTCCCCAAGTTTTGGGCAGACTCAAGAGACCCAGTACTTC. Protein sequence: CASSPSFGQTQETQYF.

V and J are TRBV11-3 and TRBJ2-3; 7 bases align to TRBD2. CDR3 size: 15 residues. The J segment lost 2 bases and the V segment lost 2 bases, leaving 4 bases of the junction unmatched. Looked up from germline, CDR1 is SGHNT and CDR2 is YENEEA. The CDR3 DNA reads as TGTGCCAGCAGCTTAACTAGCGCGGCCACAGATACGCAGTATTTT. Translation: CASSLTSAATDTQYF.

This sequence joins TRBV7-2 and TRBJ1-2; 9 positions match TRBD1. Trimming removed 5 bases from V and 2 bases from J; junction bases left unmatched: 3. The CDR3 consists of 14 residues. Germline-derived CDR1 and CDR2 are SGHTA and FQGNSA. The CDR3 reads CASSAGTGNYGYTF. DNA for the CDR3: TGTGCCAGCAGCGCCGGGACAGGGAACTATGGCTACACCTTC.

The CDR3 here is CASSYPGEGLETQYF. CDR3 coding DNA: TGTGCCAGCAGCTATCCCGGGGAGGGGCTAGAGACCCAGTACTTC. J is TRBJ2-5 and V is TRBV7-9; 7 bases align to TRBD2. Looked up from germline, CDR1 is SEHNR and CDR2 is FQNEAQ (reference sequence). The trim removed 4 bases at V and 4 bases at J, leaving 9 bases unmatched. The CDR3 is 15 residues long. Based on the CDR3 plus reference TRBV7-9 and TRBJ2-5, the full variable domain is DTGVSQNPRHKITKRGQNVTFRCDPISEHNRLYWYRQTLGQGPEFLTYFQNEAQLEKSRLLSDRFSAERPKGSFSTLEIQRTEQGDSAMYLCASSYPGEGLETQYFGPGTRLLVL.

The rearrangement uses TRBV6-1 and TRBJ2-7, with TRBD2 matching 9 bases. The germline gives CDR1 MNHNS, CDR2 SASEGT. The CDR3 loop spans 15 amino acids. Unmatched junction bases numbered 11, after V lost 6 bases and J lost 5 bases. The CDR3 sequence is CASSDNSGSRDEQYF. DNA for the CDR3: TGTGCCAGCAGCGATAATAGCGGGAGCAGGGACGAGCAGTACTTC.

The V gene is TRBV20-1, the J gene TRBJ2-5, with D possibly TRBD2 on 5 matching bases. The CDR3 is made up of 11 amino acids. The V end lost 6 bases, the J end lost 5 bases, and 10 bases lay between the germline ends. In germline, CDR1 is DFQATT, CDR2 SNEGSKA (reference sequence). Written as DNA, the CDR3 is TGCAGTGCCACCCGGGGTGAGACCCAGTACTTC. Its translation is CSATRGETQYF.

The chain joins TRBV6-1 to TRBJ1-5; 11 positions match TRBD1. V shed 6 bases and J 5 bases; nucleotides not matched to a gene: 6. CDR3 size: 15 residues. CDR1 is MNHNS and CDR2 is SASEGT in the germline V gene. The chain's CDR3 is CASSRTGGSDQPQHF. The CDR3 nucleotides read TGTGCCAGCAGCCGGACAGGGGGCAGCGATCAGCCCCAGCATTTT.

This clonotype was seen a handful of times. V gene TRBV27 combines with J gene TRBJ1-2; 7 nucleotides agree with TRBD1. The CDR3 has 13 amino acids. V lost 3 bases, J lost 8 bases, and 6 bases stayed unmatched. Germline-derived CDR1 and CDR2 are MNHEY and SMNVEV (reference sequence). The CDR3 coding sequence is TGTGCCAGCAGTTTGAAGGGGGCGCACGGCTACACCTTC. Protein sequence: CASSLKGAHGYTF.

This clonotype was recorded many times. The rearrangement links TRBV11-2 to TRBJ1-2; D not resolved. The CDR3 spans 15 residues. Germline lookup yields CDR1 SGHAT and CDR2 FQNNGV. Between the trimmed V and J ends, which lost 0 bases and 4 bases, there was a span of 12 bases. The CDR3 DNA reads TGTGCCAGCAGCTTAGACCAGGTTTCAGGCTATGGCTACACCTTC. Translating gives CASSLDQVSGYGYTF.

The chain carries TRBV29-1 and TRBJ1-2; the D is unclear. CDR1 is SQVTM and CDR2 is ANQGSEA in the germline V gene. The V end lost 3 bases, the J end lost 4 bases, and 12 bases lay between the germline ends. The CDR3 extends over 13 amino acids. The CDR3, as DNA: TGCAGCGTTGAGTTGGGTGGCGGCTATGGCTACACCTTC. Translation: CSVELGGGYGYTF.

This clonotype was detected many times. This sequence joins TRBV28 and TRBJ1-4; TRBD1 matches 7 bases. CDR3 length: 15 residues. Germline trimming cut 4 bases from V and 8 bases from J; bases unmatched to any gene: 10. The germline V gene encodes CDR1 MDHEN and CDR2 SYDVKM. The CDR3 loop is CASSSAGTAMEKLFF. The CDR3 region has the DNA TGTGCCAGCAGTTCCGCCGGGACAGCCATGGAAAAACTGTTTTTT.

V and J are TRBV7-2 and TRBJ2-7, with no clear D. The germline gives CDR1 SGHTA, CDR2 FQGNSA. Trimming took 5 bases from V and 3 from J, leaving 17 bases between them. The CDR3 sequence is 15 residues long. The CDR3 sequence is CASSQDLSLNYEQYF. DNA of the CDR3: TGTGCCAGCAGCCAAGATCTCTCTTTAAACTACGAGCAGTACTTC. The full variable domain, its missing parts supplied by reference TRBV7-2 and TRBJ2-7, is GAGVSQSPSNKVTEKGKDVELRCDPISGHTALYWYRQSLGQGLEFLIYFQGNSAPDKSGLPSDRFSAERTGGSVSTLTIQRTQQEDSAVYLCASSQDLSLNYEQYFGPGTRLTVT.

This clonotype showed up many times. The chain employs TRBV3-1 and TRBJ2-3; D not resolved. Trimming pared 0 bases from V and 4 bases from J, leaving 5 bases between. This CDR3 is built from 13 residues. The germline V gene has CDR1 LGHDT and CDR2 YNNKEL (reference sequence). The CDR3 loop is CASSQEGPDTQYF. The DNA of the CDR3 is TGTGCCAGCAGCCAAGAGGGCCCAGATACGCAGTATTTT.

This clonotype was found many times. The chain carries TRBV5-1 and TRBJ1-1; D might be TRBD1 (6 bases). Deletions cut 4 bases from V and 3 bases from J, with 13 bases between. The CDR3 spans 14 residues. Germline V gene sequence: CDR1 SGHRS, CDR2 YFSETQ. The CDR3 reads CASSVRGADTEAFF. The CDR3 region has the DNA TGCGCCAGCAGCGTCCGGGGGGCGGACACTGAAGCTTTCTTT.

The table lists this clonotype with a few counts. The junction departs from germline at one end; a sequencing error may be responsible. The V and J genes are TRBV3-1 and TRBJ2-5; D call uncertain. The CDR3 loop spans 11 amino acids. Germline assignment: CDR1 LGHDT and CDR2 YNNKEL (reference sequence). The CDR3 protein is CASNRAETRYF. As DNA, the CDR3 is TGTGCCAGCAATAGGGCCGAGACCCGGTACTTC.

This clonotype was counted at least ten times. The rearrangement uses TRBV7-9 and TRBJ2-1; D is unresolved. The CDR3 consists of 14 residues. The germline V gene encodes CDR1 SEHNR and CDR2 FQNEAQ (reference sequence). V shed 6 bases and J shed 6 bases, with 15 bases lying between them. The CDR3 protein is CASSQIHIGNEQFF. CDR3 sequence (DNA): TGTGCCAGCAGTCAAATCCATATTGGCAATGAGCAGTTCTTC.

This clonotype occurred a few times. This sequence joins TRBV30 and TRBJ1-2; the D gene is possibly TRBD1 (5 bases). This CDR3 has 15 residues. V was clipped by 1 base and J by 1 base, with 13 bases between them. Germline V gene data show CDR1 as GTSNPN and CDR2 as SVGIG (reference sequence). CDR3 loop: CAWSAQGGINYGYTF. The CDR3, as DNA: TGTGCCTGGAGTGCTCAGGGAGGAATTAACTATGGCTACACCTTC.

This clonotype has a count of ten or more. The chain couples TRBV6-1 to TRBJ2-3; D may match TRBD1 or TRBD2 (5 bases each). The V end lost 1 base, the J end lost 2 bases, and 10 bases lay between the germline ends. The CDR3 length is 15 residues. CDR1 and CDR2 (germline): MNHNS, SASEGT. The CDR3 DNA reads as TGTGCCAGCAGTGAAGGGATCGGGGCCACAGATACGCAGTATTTT. Translated: CASSEGIGATDTQYF.

The CDR3 loop is CASSWGTSGSGEQYF. The DNA of the CDR3 is TGTGCCAGCAGCTGGGGGACTAGCGGTTCGGGCGAGCAGTACTTC. V and J are TRBV7-9 and TRBJ2-7, with TRBD2 identical over 11 bases. The germline V gene encodes CDR1 SEHNR and CDR2 FQNEAQ (reference sequence). The length of the CDR3 is 15 residues. V gave up 4 bases and J gave up 6 bases; unmatched junction bases: 8.

This clonotype turned up a few times. The chain combines TRBV6-1 with TRBJ2-7; 9 bases agree with TRBD1. V lost 5 bases, J lost 7 bases, and 9 bases stayed unmatched. Germline V CDR1 and CDR2: MNHNS, SASEGT. The CDR3 length is 14 residues. In nucleotides, the CDR3 is TGTGCCAGCAGTTCAATAACAGGGGGCAGGGAGCAGTACTTC. Encoded protein: CASSSITGGREQYF.

This clonotype was seen repeatedly, ten times or more. The chain has TRBV3-1 and TRBJ1-1, with D unresolved. Germline lookup yields CDR1 LGHDT and CDR2 YNNKEL (reference sequence). The CDR3 is 14 residues long. The ends were cut back, 3 bases at V and 0 bases at J, with 8 bases in the middle. The CDR3 spells CASSHQLLNTEAFF. CDR3 sequence (DNA): TGTGCCAGCAGCCACCAACTACTGAACACTGAAGCTTTCTTT.